Only a few counts were recorded for the clone carrying this T cell receptor beta chain. What it binds is unknown. TCRdb's copy holds only in-frame clones and misses some; the assay was immunoSEQ multiplex PCR. The table lists roughly 7,500 clones, with no singletons. Cyclophosphamide on days +3 and +4 followed busulfan-fludarabine conditioning and a marrow graft. V lost 4 bases, J lost 3 bases, and 20 bases lay in between. This CDR3 contains 17 residues. Germline CDR1 and CDR2: SGHAT and FQNNGV. The data stem from a study of T cells after posttransplantation cyclophosphamide. Overall study findings and caveats: TRB overlap between skin or GI tissue T cells and blood was limited. After PTCy, TRB diversity resembled that of CNI/methotrexate controls. Donor CD8+ memory clones often dominated recipient blood repertoires at later times.

Here the sequenced sample was PBMCs, taken after allogeneic stem cell transplant with posttransplant cyclophosphamide. The receptor was isolated from a male patient in his late teens or twenties who received an allogeneic stem cell transplant from an unrelated donor, was CMV-positive, and had acute and chronic GVHD. Some of the T cells may derive from the graft donor. The J gene is TRBJ2-3, the V gene TRBV11-2; TRBD1 might be the D (6 bases). CDR3 sequence (DNA): TGTGCCAGCAGCTCCAGATCTGGGGGCGCAAAAACAGATACGCAGTATTTT. Amino acids: CASSSRSGGAKTDTQYF.